The 3 T cell receptor beta chains presented below share a single source sample, sequenced in a study of T cells in Graves' hyperthyroidism and ophthalmopathy. Researchers amplified the TCR beta CDR3 regions from RNA transcripts. Initially, a first-round RT-PCR of the TCR CDR3 employed the HTBI primer set. TCRdb re-derived calls from the multiplex PCR reads in MiXCR, one entry per CDR3 protein. In the table there are approximately 620,000 distinct CDR3 sequences, approximately 15% of which are singletons. Sequenced input: blood. Receptors were obtained from a woman in her twenties or thirties with Graves' hyperthyroidism that later progressed to Graves' ophthalmopathy.

The sample holds a few counts of this clonotype. This chain joins TRBV4-1 and TRBJ2-5; tentatively, D is TRBD2 (5 bases). The CDR3 sequence is 15 residues long. Trimming left V 1 base short and J 5 bases short, with 14 bases between. Germline CDR1 and CDR2: MGHRA and YSYEKL. The CDR3 protein is CASSQARSPGETQYF. The CDR3 DNA reads as TGCGCCAGCAGCCAAGCCCGGAGCCCGGGGGAGACCCAGTACTTC.

Many counts were recorded for this clonotype. V and J are TRBV30 and TRBJ1-5, with a tentative D call TRBD1 (5 bases). Germline V CDR1 and CDR2: GTSNPN, SVGIG (reference sequence). The CDR3 spans 17 residues. V lost 3 bases, J lost 1 base, and 19 bases lay in between. CDR3 nucleotides: TGTGCCTGGAGCCCCGGGAGACAGAGAAAAAGCAATCAGCCCCAGCATTTT. As protein: CAWSPGRQRKSNQPQHF. Looking up the rest from reference TRBV30 and TRBJ1-5 gives the full variable domain: SQTIHQWPATLVQPVGSPLSLECTVEGTSNPNLYWYRQAAGRGLQLLFYSVGIGQISSEVPQNLSASRPQDRQFILSSKKLLLSDSGFYLCAWSPGRQRKSNQPQHFGDGTRLSIL.

As concerns this clonotype: A read error may produce the germline difference seen at one junction end. This chain links TRBV25-1 with TRBJ1-2; 7 bases map to TRBD1. This CDR3 is built from 16 residues. Germline V gene data show CDR1 as MGHDK and CDR2 as SYGVNS. The CDR3 DNA reads as TGTGTCAGCTGGGGGCTCGACAGGGCCCCTAACTATGGCTACACCTTC. Encoded protein: CVSWGLDRAPNYGYTF.